This TCR beta chain was captured in a study of response to subunit inactivated influenza vaccine (dated by TCRdb to between 2018 and 2020). Regarding the complete study: The study used deep quantitative T cell receptor repertoire profiling to track responses to a trivalent subunit inactivated influenza vaccine.

To note about this clonotype: The antigen it binds to is not known. No per-base quality is available; no much larger clone lies one base away.

In the germline V gene, CDR1 corresponds to SGHVS and CDR2 to FQNEAQ. The V end loses 2 bases and the J end loses 8 bases, and a stretch of 16 bases separates them. The CDR3 covers 15 residues, taking in both the cysteine and the phenylalanine. The DNA shown is the 45-base CDR3, in frame from base 1. Library preparation used RT-PCR. For sequencing, an Illumina HiSeq 2500 was employed. TCRdb reran the public reads through fastp at Q25 and MiXCR, keeping productive beta chains. Each CDR3 protein gets just one entry, which takes the most common genes and DNA from the rows behind it. For this sample the table gives about 540,000 distinct CDR3 sequences, of which around 21% were detected only once. The ten largest clones take up 2.8% of the sample. Overall results and qualifications from the work: According to the authors, only a limited number of new T cells may be recruited by each seasonal influenza vaccination.

This sample was also put to use in a study of T cells expressing NK-cell markers. Reported in the second study: TCR beta cDNA libraries were prepared using 5'RACE template switching, which introduced a universal primer site and unique molecular identifiers. Fewer than ten donors provided sorted CD3+CD56+NKG2C+, CD3+CD56+NKG2C- and CD3+CD56-NKG2C+ T-cell subsets, whose TCR beta-chain repertoires were profiled. Among the eight sequenced donors, only one was HCMV-seronegative, while the other seven were HCMV-seropositive. In several experiments an anti-gammadeltaTCR antibody was added to restrict sorting to alphabetaTCR-expressing T cells. In several donors, the dominant CD3+CD56+NKG2C+ clonotypes were found to rank among the top 10 CD8+ clonotypes and to make up roughly 1.0-7.5% of CD8+ T cells. Those dominant clonotypes were again the most abundant among CD3+CD56-NKG2C+ cells in a handful of donors, at about 25-60.1%. Whether the expanded NKG2C-expressing T cell clones were specific for HCMV antigens remained unclear. The eight sequenced donors were randomly selected healthy volunteers, three men and five women. HCMV-specific IgG was detected in serum with a commercial ELISA kit to determine HCMV serostatus. Peripheral blood mononuclear cells were isolated from blood by Ficoll density gradient centrifugation. CD4+ and CD8+ T cells were isolated from PBMC by magnetic immunoseparation with Miltenyi isolation kits. Synthesis of cDNA was primed from the TCR beta constant segment and was followed by two consecutive PCR amplification steps. The libraries were sequenced on Illumina HiSeq 2000/2500, MiSeq or NextSeq, producing 2 x 150 bp reads. MIGEC handled demultiplexing of the reads and grouping by UMI, while MiTCR was used to assemble and quantify clonotypes. To exclude erroneous sequences, any TCR cDNA sequence not supported by at least two reads was discarded. The tcR package was used for downstream repertoire analysis, and clonotypes were matched across fractions by CDR3 nucleotide sequence plus V segment. VDJmatch was used to annotate antigen specificity against VDJdb, with one amino acid substitution allowed in CDR3.

This TCR derives from a man in his fifties or sixties who received an inactivated influenza vaccine. Donor details come from another sample of the same person, matched by shared clones. Here the chain combines TRBV7-8 and TRBJ2-1, with TRBD1 as a weak D call on 5 bases. The material was CD4+ T cells sorted from PBMCs, obtained about 11 days after vaccination. The sequence in DNA is TGTGCCAGCAGCTTACCTCAGGGATACACCGATGAGCAGTTCTTC. Translated, this is CASSLPQGYTDEQFF.